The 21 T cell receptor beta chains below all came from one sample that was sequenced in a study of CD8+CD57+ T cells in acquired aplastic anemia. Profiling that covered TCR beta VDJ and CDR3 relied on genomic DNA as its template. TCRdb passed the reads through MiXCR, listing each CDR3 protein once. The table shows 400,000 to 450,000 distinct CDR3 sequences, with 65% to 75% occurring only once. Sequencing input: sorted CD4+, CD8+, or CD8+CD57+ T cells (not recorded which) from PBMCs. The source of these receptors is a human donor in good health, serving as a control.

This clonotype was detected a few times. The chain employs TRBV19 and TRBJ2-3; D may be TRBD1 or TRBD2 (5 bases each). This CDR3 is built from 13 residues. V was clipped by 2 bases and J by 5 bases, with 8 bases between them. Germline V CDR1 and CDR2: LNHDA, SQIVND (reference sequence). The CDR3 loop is CASSIFGGDTQYF. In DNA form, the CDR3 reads TGTGCCAGTAGTATATTTGGGGGAGATACGCAGTATTTT.

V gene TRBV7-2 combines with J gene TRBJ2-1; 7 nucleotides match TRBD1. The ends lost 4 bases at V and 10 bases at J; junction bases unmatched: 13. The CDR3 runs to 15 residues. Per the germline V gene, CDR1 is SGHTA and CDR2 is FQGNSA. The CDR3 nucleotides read TGTGCCAGCAGCTCCCAGGGGGATCTGGCCGGGGAGCAGTTCTTC. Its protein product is CASSSQGDLAGEQFF.

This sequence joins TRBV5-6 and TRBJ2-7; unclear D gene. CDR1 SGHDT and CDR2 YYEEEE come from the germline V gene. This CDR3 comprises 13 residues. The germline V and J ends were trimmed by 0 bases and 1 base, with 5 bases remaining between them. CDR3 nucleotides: TGTGCCAGCAGCTTGGACGGGTCCTACGAGCAGTACTTC. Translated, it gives CASSLDGSYEQYF.

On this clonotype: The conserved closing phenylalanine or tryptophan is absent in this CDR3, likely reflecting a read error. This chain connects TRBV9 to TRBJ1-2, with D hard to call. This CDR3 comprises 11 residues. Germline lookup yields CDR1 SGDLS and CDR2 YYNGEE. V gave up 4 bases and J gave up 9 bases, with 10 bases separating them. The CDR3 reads CASSPVGSYTL. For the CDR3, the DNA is TGTGCCAGCAGCCCTGTGGGTAGCTACACCTTG.

CDR3 in DNA: TGTGCCAGCAGAGGAACAAACACCATATATTTT. Its protein product is CASRGTNTIYF. V usage is TRBV7-8 and J usage is TRBJ1-3, with D uncertain. This CDR3 is built from 11 residues. V was pared by 6 bases and J by 6 bases, with 6 bases between. Germline V gene sequence: CDR1 SGHVS, CDR2 FQNEAQ.

CDR3 in DNA: TGTGCCAGCTTCAGGGACGGTGGCCGCCTCTCTGGCGACACCATATATTTT. It yields the protein CASFRDGGRLSGDTIYF. This chain connects TRBV7-8 to TRBJ1-3; TRBD1 is a possible D gene (5 bases). CDR3 length: 17 residues. V was pared by 8 bases and J by 8 bases, with 28 bases between. CDR1 SGHVS and CDR2 FQNEAQ come from the germline V gene. The whole variable domain, remainder taken from reference TRBV7-8 and TRBJ1-3, is GAGVSQSPRYKVAKRGQDVALRCDPISGHVSLFWYQQALGQGPEFLTYFQNEAQLDKSGLPSDRFFAERPEGSVSTLKIQRTQQEDSAVYLCASFRDGGRLSGDTIYFGEGSWLTVV.

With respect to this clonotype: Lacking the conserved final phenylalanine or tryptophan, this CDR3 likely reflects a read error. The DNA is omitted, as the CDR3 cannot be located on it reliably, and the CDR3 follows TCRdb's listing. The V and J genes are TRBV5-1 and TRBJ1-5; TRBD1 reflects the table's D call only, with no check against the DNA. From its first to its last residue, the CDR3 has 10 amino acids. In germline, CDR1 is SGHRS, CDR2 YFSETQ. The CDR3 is CASSFTRQGY.

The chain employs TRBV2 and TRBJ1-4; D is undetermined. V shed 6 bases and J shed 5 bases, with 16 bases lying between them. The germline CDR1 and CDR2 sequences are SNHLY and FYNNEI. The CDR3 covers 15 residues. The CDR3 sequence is CASRRSETVNEKLFF. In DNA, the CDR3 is TGTGCCAGCAGGAGATCCGAGACCGTGAATGAAAAACTGTTTTTT.

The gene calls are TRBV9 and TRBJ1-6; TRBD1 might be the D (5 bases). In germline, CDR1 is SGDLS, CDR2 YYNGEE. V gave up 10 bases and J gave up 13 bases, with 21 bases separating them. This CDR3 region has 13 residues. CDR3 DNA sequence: TGTGCCGATCAGAGACAGTATAATTACCCCCTCCACTTT. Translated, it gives CADQRQYNYPLHF.

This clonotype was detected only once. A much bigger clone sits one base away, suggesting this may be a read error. The CDR3 here is CASSFFSGGARNERFF. CDR3 DNA: TGTGCCAGCAGCTTTTTTAGCGGGGGGGCTAGGAATGAGCGGTTCTTC. This chain connects TRBV5-4 to TRBJ2-1, with 11 bases identical to TRBD2. Germline values: CDR1 SGHNT, CDR2 YYREEE (reference sequence). The CDR3 extends over 16 amino acids.

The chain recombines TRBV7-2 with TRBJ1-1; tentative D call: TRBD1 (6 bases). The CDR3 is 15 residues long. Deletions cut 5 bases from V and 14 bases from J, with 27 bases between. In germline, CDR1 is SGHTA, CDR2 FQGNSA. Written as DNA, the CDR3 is TGTGCCAGCAGCCTAAGGGGGGGAAGGACTGAAGCATTCTTCTTT. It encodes CASSLRGGRTEAFFF.

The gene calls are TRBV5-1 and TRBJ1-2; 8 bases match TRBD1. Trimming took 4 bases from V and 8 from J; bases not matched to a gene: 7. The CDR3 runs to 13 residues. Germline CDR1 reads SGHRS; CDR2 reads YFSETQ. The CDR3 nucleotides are TGCGCCAGCAGCGGGACAGGCGAGGACGGCTACACCTTC. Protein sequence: CASSGTGEDGYTF.

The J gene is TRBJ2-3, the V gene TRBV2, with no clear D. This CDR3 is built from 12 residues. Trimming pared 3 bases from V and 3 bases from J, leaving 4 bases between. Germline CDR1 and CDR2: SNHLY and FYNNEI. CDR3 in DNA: TGTGCCAGCAGTGAGCTGACAGATACGCAGTATTTT. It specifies CASSELTDTQYF.

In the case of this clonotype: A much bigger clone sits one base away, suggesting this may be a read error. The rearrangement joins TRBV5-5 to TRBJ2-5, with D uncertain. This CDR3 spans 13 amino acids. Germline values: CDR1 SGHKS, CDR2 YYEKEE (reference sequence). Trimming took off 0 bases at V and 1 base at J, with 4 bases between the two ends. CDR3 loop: CASSLESQETQYF. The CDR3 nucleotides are TGTGCCAGCAGCTTGGAGAGCCAAGAGACCCAGTACTTC.

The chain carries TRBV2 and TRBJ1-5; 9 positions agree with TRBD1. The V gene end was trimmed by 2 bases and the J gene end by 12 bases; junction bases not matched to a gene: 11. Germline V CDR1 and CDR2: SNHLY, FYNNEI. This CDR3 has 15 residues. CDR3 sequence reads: CASSERGYGTGYQHF. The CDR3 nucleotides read TGTGCCAGCAGTGAAAGAGGGTATGGGACAGGGTACCAGCATTTT.

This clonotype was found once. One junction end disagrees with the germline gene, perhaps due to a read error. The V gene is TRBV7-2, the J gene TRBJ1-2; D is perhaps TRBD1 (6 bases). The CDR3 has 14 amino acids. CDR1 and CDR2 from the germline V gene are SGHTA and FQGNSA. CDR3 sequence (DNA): TGTGCCAGCAGCCCAATAGCGGGGGGCACAGATACGCAGTTC. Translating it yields CASSPIAGGTDTQF.

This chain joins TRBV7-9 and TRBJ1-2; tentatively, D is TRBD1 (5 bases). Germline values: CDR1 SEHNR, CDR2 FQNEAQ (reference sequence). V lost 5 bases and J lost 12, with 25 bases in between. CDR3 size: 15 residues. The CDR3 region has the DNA TGTGCCAGCAGCCTCCGACTAGCGGGGGGAGATACGCACACCTTC. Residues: CASSLRLAGGDTHTF.

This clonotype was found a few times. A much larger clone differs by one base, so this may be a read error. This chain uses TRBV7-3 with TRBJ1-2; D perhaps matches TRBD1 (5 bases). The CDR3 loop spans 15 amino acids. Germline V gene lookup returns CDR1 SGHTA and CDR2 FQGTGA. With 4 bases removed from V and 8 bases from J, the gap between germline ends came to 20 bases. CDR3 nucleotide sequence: TGTGCCAGCAGCTCGACGGACGGGGCAGGCGGGGGCTACACCTTC. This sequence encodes CASSSTDGAGGGYTF.

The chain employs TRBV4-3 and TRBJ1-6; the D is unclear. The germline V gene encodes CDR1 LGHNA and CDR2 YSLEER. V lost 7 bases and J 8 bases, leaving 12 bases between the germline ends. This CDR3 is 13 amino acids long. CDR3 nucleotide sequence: TGCGCCAGCACCCCCGTTGGTGATTCACCCCTCCACTTT. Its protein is CASTPVGDSPLHF.

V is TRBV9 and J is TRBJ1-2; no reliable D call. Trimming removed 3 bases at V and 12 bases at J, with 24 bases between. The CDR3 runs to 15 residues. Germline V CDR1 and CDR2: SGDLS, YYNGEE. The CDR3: CASSEVGFTQETHTF. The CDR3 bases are TGTGCCAGCAGCGAAGTGGGCTTCACACAAGAGACCCACACCTTC.

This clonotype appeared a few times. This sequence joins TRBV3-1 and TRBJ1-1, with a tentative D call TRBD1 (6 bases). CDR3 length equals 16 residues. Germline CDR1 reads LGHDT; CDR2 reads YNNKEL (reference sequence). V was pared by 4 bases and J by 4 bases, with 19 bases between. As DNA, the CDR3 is TGTGCCAGCAGCCCCATTACTACCAGGGGTAGCACTGAAGCTTTCTTT. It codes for CASSPITTRGSTEAFF. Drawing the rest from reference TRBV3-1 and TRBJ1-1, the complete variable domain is DTAVSQTPKYLVTQMGNDKSIKCEQNLGHDTMYWYKQDSKKFLKIMFSYNNKELIINETVPNRFSPKSPDKAHLNLHINSLELGDSAVYFCASSPITTRGSTEAFFGQGTRLTVV.